These 23 T cell receptor beta chains were sequenced from one sample in a study of OX40 agonist ivuxolimab in advanced cancers. To prepare the library, the immunoSEQ multiplex PCR assay was applied. TCRdb took this table from immuneACCESS and kept in-frame rearrangements with V and J called. Such tables lack part of the clones; where checked against another copy, unresolved V genes explain under half of the gap, and the rest is unexplained. This sample holds approximately 47,000 clones; 80% to 95% were observed only once. The ten most abundant clones make up 6.5% to 7.5% of the sample. Source: CD4+ or CD8+ T cells sorted from blood, taken in a trial of the OX40 agonist ivuxolimab. These receptors were obtained from an adult with an advanced solid tumor such as melanoma, head and neck, liver or kidney cancer.

The CDR3 loop reads CASSESQRGDTQYF. The CDR3 coding sequence is TGTGCCAGCAGTGAATCTCAGAGGGGGGATACGCAGTATTTT. This sequence joins TRBV6-1 and TRBJ2-3, with a possible D match to TRBD1 (6 bases). V was pared by 2 bases and J by 6 bases, with 12 bases between. The germline V gene encodes CDR1 MNHNS and CDR2 SASEGT. The CDR3 has 14 residues.

This clone was recorded once. This sequence joins TRBV11-2 and TRBJ2-7; D perhaps matches TRBD1 (5 bases). The CDR3 contains 15 residues. Germline V CDR1 and CDR2: SGHAT, FQNNGV. V gave up 2 bases and J gave up 3 bases, with 14 bases separating them. This CDR3 reads CASSLRAGLLYEQYF. CDR3 in DNA: TGTGCCAGCAGCTTACGGGCAGGGTTACTCTACGAGCAGTACTTC.

This clone was detected once. The rearrangement links TRBV27 to TRBJ2-2; 7 nucleotides match TRBD1. The CDR3 sequence is 15 residues long. The J segment lost 1 base and the V segment lost 3 bases, leaving 2 bases of the junction unmatched. Germline V CDR1 and CDR2: MNHEY, SMNVEV (reference sequence). This chain's CDR3 is CASSLWTGNTGELFF. The CDR3 DNA follows: TGTGCCAGCAGTTTGTGGACAGGGAACACCGGGGAGCTGTTTTTT.

The chain uses TRBV6-1 and TRBJ2-7; D possibly matches TRBD1 or TRBD2 (5 bases each). Trimming cost V 1 base and J 1 base, with 14 bases left between them. Germline lookup yields CDR1 MNHNS and CDR2 SASEGT. CDR3 size: 16 residues. This chain's CDR3 is CASSEGVRDGSYEQYF. The CDR3 DNA reads as TGTGCCAGCAGTGAAGGGGTGAGGGACGGATCCTACGAGCAGTACTTC.

The chain employs TRBV13 and TRBJ1-2, with 9 bases aligning to TRBD1. V lost 5 bases to trimming and J lost 4 bases; unmatched junction nucleotides: 8. This CDR3 is 15 amino acids long. Germline loops: CDR1 PRHDT, CDR2 FYEKMQ (reference sequence). DNA of the CDR3: TGTGCCAGCAGCGCCGGGACAGGGCTTTCCTATGGCTACACCTTC. Amino acid sequence: CASSAGTGLSYGYTF.

V and J are TRBV7-3 and TRBJ2-3; 8 bases match TRBD1. Losses at the gene ends were 2 bases for V and 6 bases for J; bases not matched to a gene: 10. Germline V gene lookup returns CDR1 SGHTA and CDR2 FQGTGA. The CDR3 runs 16 residues. CDR3 sequence (DNA): TGTGCCAGCAGCTTACGGGCAGGGGGCGCAGGTGATACGCAGTATTTT. This translates into CASSLRAGGAGDTQYF.

The rearrangement links TRBV11-2 to TRBJ2-5; D might be TRBD2 (7 bases). With the DNA end fitting TRBJ2-7 better, the J assignment may be wrong. The CDR3 consists of 16 residues. The V gene's germline CDR1 is SGHAT and CDR2 FQNNGV. CDR3 in DNA: TGTGCCAGCAGCTTAGTGGAGGTGGCAGGGGAGGGCGAGCAGTACTTC. Its protein product is CASSLVEVAGEGEQYF.

This clone was recorded only once. This chain uses TRBV4-1 with TRBJ1-2; TRBD1 might be the D (5 bases). This CDR3 spans 15 amino acids. V was pared by 0 bases and J by 7 bases, with 15 bases between. Germline CDR1 MGHRA, CDR2 YSYEKL. CDR3 sequence reads: CASSQEAGRSSGYTF. The CDR3 DNA is TGCGCCAGCAGCCAAGAGGCAGGGAGGTCGTCTGGCTACACCTTC.

The chain recombines TRBV5-6 with TRBJ1-1; 8 bases line up with TRBD1. V lost 2 bases, J lost 1 base, and 1 base stayed unmatched. CDR1 is SGHDT, CDR2 YYEEEE, per germline. The CDR3 consists of 14 residues. CDR3 loop: CASSLDRGNTEAFF. As DNA, the CDR3 is TGTGCCAGCAGCTTAGACAGGGGGAACACTGAAGCTTTCTTT.

The chain links TRBV6-5 to TRBJ1-2, with D maybe TRBD1 (5 bases). Trimming took 0 bases from V and 3 from J, leaving 11 bases between them. This CDR3 comprises 15 residues. Looked up from germline, CDR1 is MNHEY and CDR2 is SVGAGI. The CDR3 DNA reads as TGTGCCAGCAGTTACTCGACAAGGGGAGACTATGGCTACACCTTC. Translated: CASSYSTRGDYGYTF.

This chain uses TRBV7-9 with TRBJ2-5, with TRBD2 as a possible D gene (5 bases). Germline CDR1 SEHNR, CDR2 FQNEAQ (reference sequence). Trimming stripped 6 bases from V and 1 base from J, with 15 bases between. The CDR3 has 15 amino acids. As DNA, the CDR3 is TGTGCCAGCAGTCTCCTACTAGTCGGCCAAGAGACCCAGTACTTC. This codes for CASSLLLVGQETQYF.

The chain has TRBV27 and TRBJ2-3; 9 positions match TRBD2. Germline lookup yields CDR1 MNHEY and CDR2 SMNVEV (reference sequence). The CDR3 spans 14 residues. Losses at the gene ends were 3 bases for V and 5 bases for J; bases not matched to a gene: 3. The CDR3 DNA follows: TGTGCCAGCAGTTTCTCTAGCGGGGAAGATACGCAGTATTTT. Encoded protein: CASSFSSGEDTQYF.

The rearrangement joins TRBV15 to TRBJ2-7, with D maybe TRBD2 (5 bases). The CDR3 covers 17 residues. The V and J ends lost 5 bases and 2 bases respectively, with 22 bases between them. Germline V CDR1 and CDR2: LNHNV, YYDKDF (reference sequence). CDR3 sequence reads: CATSRGLIDQLPYEQYV. Written as DNA, the CDR3 is TGTGCCACCAGCCGAGGGTTGATTGACCAACTACCCTACGAGCAGTACGTC.

This chain connects TRBV2 to TRBJ1-6, with D unclear. Germline V CDR1 and CDR2: SNHLY, FYNNEI. V was clipped by 2 bases and J by 14 bases, with 10 bases between them. The CDR3 is 12 residues long. CDR3 loop: CASSEKIGALHF. CDR3 sequence (DNA): TGTGCCAGCAGTGAAAAAATTGGAGCCCTCCACTTT.

V is TRBV5-8 and J is TRBJ2-1, with TRBD2 matching over 9 bases. The CDR3 is 15 amino acids. The trim removed 1 base at V and 8 bases at J, leaving 7 bases unmatched. Looked up from germline, CDR1 is SGHTS and CDR2 is YDEGEE. The CDR3 protein is CASSLRGSGGHEQFF. The DNA of the CDR3 is TGTGCCAGCAGCTTGAGGGGTAGCGGGGGTCATGAGCAGTTCTTC.

The V gene is TRBV21-1, the J gene TRBJ1-5. TRBV21-1 is a pseudogene segment. The CDR3 extends over 16 amino acids. CDR3 sequence reads: CASSKCSAGVNQPQHF. CDR3 nucleotides: TGTGCCAGCAGCAAGTGTTCGGCAGGAGTCAATCAGCCCCAGCATTTT.

The chain links TRBV19 to TRBJ2-6; D may be TRBD1 (6 bases). The V gene's germline CDR1 is LNHDA and CDR2 SQIVND (reference sequence). Between the trimmed V and J ends, which lost 4 bases and 7 bases, there was a span of 14 bases. The CDR3 covers 15 residues. CDR3 in amino acids: CASSRRQVSANVLTF. The CDR3 nucleotides are TGTGCCAGTAGTAGGAGACAGGTCTCAGCCAACGTCCTGACTTTC.

This sequence joins TRBV19 and TRBJ1-1; 8 bases agree with TRBD1. The ends lost 6 bases at V and 5 bases at J; junction bases unmatched: 11. This CDR3 has 15 amino acids. Looked up from germline, CDR1 is LNHDA and CDR2 is SQIVND (reference sequence). The CDR3 bases are TGTGCCAGTAGAGGACAGGGCTCGGTGGGAACTGAAGCTTTCTTT. The encoded protein is CASRGQGSVGTEAFF.

CDR3 protein: CASSLGPSGANVLTF. The DNA of the CDR3 is TGTGCCAGCAGCTTAGGACCCTCTGGGGCCAACGTCCTGACTTTC. V and J are TRBV11-1 and TRBJ2-6; D gene ambiguous. The CDR3 consists of 15 residues. Trimming stripped 1 base from V and 0 bases from J, with 4 bases between. The V gene's germline CDR1 is SGHAT and CDR2 FQDESV (reference sequence). Full variable domain (rest looked up from reference TRBV11-1 and TRBJ2-6): EAEVAQSPRYKITEKSQAVAFWCDPISGHATLYWYRQILGQGPELLVQFQDESVVDDSQLPKDRFSAERLKGVDSTLKIQPAELGDSAMYLCASSLGPSGANVLTFGAGSRLTVL.

This sequence joins TRBV15 and TRBJ2-7, with D perhaps TRBD2 (6 bases). V lost 0 bases, J lost 6 bases, and 12 bases lay in between. This CDR3 comprises 14 residues. The germline V gene encodes CDR1 LNHNV and CDR2 YYDKDF (reference sequence). CDR3 DNA: TGTGCCACCAGCAGAGATTTTGGGGGGATCGAGCAGTACGTC. It is translated as CATSRDFGGIEQYV.

V gene TRBV15 combines with J gene TRBJ1-1, with D possibly being TRBD1 (5 bases). This CDR3 has 16 residues. CDR1 is LNHNV and CDR2 is YYDKDF in the germline V gene (reference sequence). The ends were cut back, 3 bases at V and 7 bases at J, with 21 bases in the middle. In nucleotides, the CDR3 is TGTGCCACCAGCAGTCTCTGGACATTTGAGGGTGGTGAAGCTTTCTTT. This gives the protein CATSSLWTFEGGEAFF.

This chain connects TRBV6-4 to TRBJ2-3, with 9 bases fitting TRBD1. V trimming: 0 bases; J trimming: 4 bases; junction bases outside the gene matches: 5. CDR3 length: 16 residues. Germline V CDR1 and CDR2: MRHNA, SNTAGT. CDR3 in DNA: TGTGCCAGCAGTGACTCTACCGGGACAGGGTCAGATACGCAGTATTTT. Its protein is CASSDSTGTGSDTQYF.

The chain recombines TRBV9 with TRBJ2-1; 9 bases line up with TRBD2. The ends lost 0 bases at V and 7 bases at J; junction bases unmatched: 5. CDR1 SGDLS and CDR2 YYNGEE come from the germline V gene. The CDR3 is 15 amino acids. The CDR3 DNA sequence: TGTGCCAGCAGCGTAGAAGAGCGGGGGGATAATGAGCAGTTCTTC. Translation: CASSVEERGDNEQFF.